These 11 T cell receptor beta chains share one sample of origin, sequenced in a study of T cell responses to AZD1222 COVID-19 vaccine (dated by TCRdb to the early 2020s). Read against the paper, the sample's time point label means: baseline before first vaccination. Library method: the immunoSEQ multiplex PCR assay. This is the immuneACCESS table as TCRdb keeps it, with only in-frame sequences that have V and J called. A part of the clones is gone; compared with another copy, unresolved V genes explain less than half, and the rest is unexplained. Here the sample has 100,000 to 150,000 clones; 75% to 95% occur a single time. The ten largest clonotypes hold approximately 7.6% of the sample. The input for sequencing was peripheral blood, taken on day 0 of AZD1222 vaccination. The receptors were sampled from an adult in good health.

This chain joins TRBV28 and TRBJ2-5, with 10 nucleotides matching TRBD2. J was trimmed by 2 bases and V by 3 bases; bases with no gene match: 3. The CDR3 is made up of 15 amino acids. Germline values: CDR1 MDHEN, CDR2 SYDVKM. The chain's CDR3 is CASSFASGRQETQYF. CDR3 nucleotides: TGTGCCAGCAGTTTTGCTAGCGGGAGACAAGAGACCCAGTACTTC.

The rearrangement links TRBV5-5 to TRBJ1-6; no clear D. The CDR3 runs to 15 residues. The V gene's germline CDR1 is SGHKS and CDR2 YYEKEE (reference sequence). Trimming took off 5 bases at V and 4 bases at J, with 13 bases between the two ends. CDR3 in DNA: TGTGCCAGCAGTCTTGGACTGAATTATAATTCACCCCTCCACTTT. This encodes CASSLGLNYNSPLHF.

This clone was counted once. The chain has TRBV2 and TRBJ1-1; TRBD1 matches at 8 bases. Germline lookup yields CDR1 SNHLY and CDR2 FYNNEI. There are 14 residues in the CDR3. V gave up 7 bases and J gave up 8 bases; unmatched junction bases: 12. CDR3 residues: CASIRTDRGTEAFF. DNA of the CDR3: TGTGCCAGCATTCGAACCGACAGGGGTACCGAAGCTTTCTTT.

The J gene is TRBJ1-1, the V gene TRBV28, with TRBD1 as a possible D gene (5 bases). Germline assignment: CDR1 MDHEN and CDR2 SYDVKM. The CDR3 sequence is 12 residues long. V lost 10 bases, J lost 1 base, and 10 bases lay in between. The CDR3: CAIVGQNTEAFF. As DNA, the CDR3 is TGTGCCATCGTTGGACAGAACACTGAAGCTTTCTTT.

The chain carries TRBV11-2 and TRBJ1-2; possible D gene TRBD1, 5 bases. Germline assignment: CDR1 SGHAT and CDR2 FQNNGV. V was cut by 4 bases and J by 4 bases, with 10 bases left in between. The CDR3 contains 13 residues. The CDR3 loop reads CASSYRQGYGYTF. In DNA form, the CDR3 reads TGTGCCAGCAGCTATAGGCAGGGCTATGGCTACACCTTC. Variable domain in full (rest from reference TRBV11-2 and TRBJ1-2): EAGVAQSPRYKIIEKRQSVAFWCNPISGHATLYWYQQILGQGPKLLIQFQNNGVVDDSQLPKDRFSAERLKGVDSTLKIQPAKLEDSAVYLCASSYRQGYGYTFGSGTRLTVV.

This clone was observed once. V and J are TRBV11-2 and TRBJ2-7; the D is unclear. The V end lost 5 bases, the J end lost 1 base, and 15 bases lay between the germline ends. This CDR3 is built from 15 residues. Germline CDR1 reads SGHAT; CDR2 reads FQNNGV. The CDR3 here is CASSPSKRPSYEQYF. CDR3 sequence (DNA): TGTGCCAGCAGCCCCTCAAAGAGGCCTTCCTACGAGCAGTACTTC.

The CDR3: CASSPLVGGAGTEAFF. CDR3 nucleotide sequence: TGTGCCAGCTCACCGCTTGTGGGTGGGGCTGGAACTGAAGCTTTCTTT. The gene calls are TRBV18 and TRBJ1-1; tentative D call: TRBD1 (5 bases). The CDR3 loop spans 16 amino acids. Deletions cut 3 bases from V and 5 bases from J, with 19 bases between. Germline V gene data show CDR1 as KGHSH and CDR2 as LQKENI. Variable domain in full (rest from reference TRBV18 and TRBJ1-1): NAGVMQNPRHLVRRRGQEARLRCSPMKGHSHVYWYRQLPEEGLKFMVYLQKENIIDESGMPKERFSAEFPKEGPSILRIQQVVRGDSAAYFCASSPLVGGAGTEAFFGQGTRLTVV.

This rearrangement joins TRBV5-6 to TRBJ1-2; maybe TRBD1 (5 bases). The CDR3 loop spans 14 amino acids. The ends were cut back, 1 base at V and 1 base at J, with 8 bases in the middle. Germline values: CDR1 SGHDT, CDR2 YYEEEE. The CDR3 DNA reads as TGTGCCAGCAGCTTGACGGGGCTTAACTATGGCTACACCTTC. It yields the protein CASSLTGLNYGYTF.

The CDR3 DNA sequence: TGTGCCAGCAGCCCGGGCCTTAGGGCCAGTGAGCAGTTCTTC. This translates into CASSPGLRASEQFF. The chain uses TRBV5-6 and TRBJ2-1; no definite D call. Germline lookup yields CDR1 SGHDT and CDR2 YYEEEE. V was pared by 4 bases and J by 9 bases, with 17 bases between. This CDR3 is built from 14 residues.

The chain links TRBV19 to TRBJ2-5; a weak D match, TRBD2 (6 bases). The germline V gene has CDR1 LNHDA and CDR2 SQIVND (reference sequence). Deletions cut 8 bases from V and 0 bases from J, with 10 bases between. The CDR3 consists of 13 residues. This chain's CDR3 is CASGTEYQETQYF. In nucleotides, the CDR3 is TGTGCCAGTGGGACTGAGTACCAAGAGACCCAGTACTTC.

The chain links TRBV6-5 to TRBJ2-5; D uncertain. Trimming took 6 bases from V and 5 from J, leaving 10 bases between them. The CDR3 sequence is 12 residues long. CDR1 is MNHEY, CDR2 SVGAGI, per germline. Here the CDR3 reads CASSASPETQYF. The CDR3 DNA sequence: TGTGCCAGCAGCGCCTCCCCCGAGACCCAGTACTTC.